The text below deals with one T cell receptor beta chain. The antigen remains unidentified. From germline, CDR1 is LGHNA and CDR2 YSLEER. V lost 7 bases and J 0 bases, leaving 12 bases between the germline ends. The CDR3 has 15 amino acids. Donors comprised only Caucasian adults living in Nashville, Tennessee. Method: immunoSEQ multiplex PCR; TCRdb's copy keeps in-frame clones and lacks some. The sample has about 470,000 clones; 70% to 80% are singletons. The data were obtained in a study of shared clonotypes between healthy human individuals. Study-level findings and limits: Limitation of the genetic and exposure-history diversity represented came from the few donors.

This receptor was identified in a middle-aged woman in good health. Some clones in this sample may be carry-over from other donors' samples. This rearrangement joins TRBV4-3 to TRBJ1-4, with D perhaps TRBD1 (5 bases). The material sequenced was PBMCs. CDR3 region: CASKGTYATNEKLFF. The CDR3 DNA sequence: TGCGCCAGCAAGGGGACCTATGCAACTAATGAAAAACTGTTTTTT.